Shown below are 27 T cell receptor beta chains from a single sample sequenced in a study of T cells in Graves' hyperthyroidism and ophthalmopathy. The source material, RNA transcripts, was used to amplify TCR beta CDR3 regions. The HTBI primer set drove a first-round RT-PCR of the TCR CDR3. TCRdb re-called the multiplex PCR reads with MiXCR, one entry per CDR3 protein. The table has hundreds of thousands of distinct CDR3 sequences, 35% to 45% seen once. Sequencing was carried out using blood. The source is a man aged 18 to 29 with Graves' hyperthyroidism.

This chain links TRBV10-3 with TRBJ1-2; 8 positions match TRBD1. The junction had 1 base not matched to a gene; V was cut back by 4 bases and J by 6 bases. Germline V CDR1 and CDR2: ENHRY, SYGVKD. There are 12 residues in the CDR3. CDR3 amino acids: CAISVDRDGYTF. For the CDR3, the DNA is TGTGCCATCAGTGTGGACAGGGATGGCTACACCTTC.

The J gene is TRBJ1-1, the V gene TRBV13; 10 bases fit TRBD1. Germline V gene lookup returns CDR1 PRHDT and CDR2 FYEKMQ (reference sequence). V lost 6 bases and J lost 6; bases outside the gene matches: 7. The CDR3 runs 14 residues. The CDR3 coding sequence is TGTGCCAGCAGGAACCGGGACAGGGGTCCTGAAGCTTTCTTT. Amino acids: CASRNRDRGPEAFF.

The chain recombines TRBV19 with TRBJ1-1; D gene uncertain. The germline V gene has CDR1 LNHDA and CDR2 SQIVND (reference sequence). The CDR3 totals 12 residues. V was pared by 1 base and J by 7 bases, with 7 bases between. In DNA, the CDR3 is TGTGCCAGTAGTATAGGCGGATTTGAAGCTTTCTTT. The encoded protein is CASSIGGFEAFF.

The chain combines TRBV14 with TRBJ2-5; D unresolved. Germline V lookup: CDR1 SGHDN, CDR2 FVKESK. This CDR3 is 15 amino acids long. Trimming stripped 2 bases from V and 5 bases from J, with 15 bases between. The CDR3 region has the DNA TGTGCCAGCAGCCAAAATCGTCTAGGGCAGGAGACCCAGTACTTC. This encodes CASSQNRLGQETQYF.

This clonotype was observed many times. The genes are TRBV9 and TRBJ1-2; D uncertain. There are 16 residues in the CDR3. The germline V gene encodes CDR1 SGDLS and CDR2 YYNGEE. V lost 2 bases and J 5 bases, leaving 19 bases between the germline ends. DNA of the CDR3: TGTGCCAGCAGCGTTGGGAGGGAAACCGACCTGTATGGCTACACCTTC. Its translation is CASSVGRETDLYGYTF.

The V and J genes are TRBV15 and TRBJ1-5; TRBD1 is a possible D gene (5 bases). The V gene's germline CDR1 is LNHNV and CDR2 YYDKDF (reference sequence). V lost 4 bases to trimming and J lost 6 bases, with 13 bases between them. The CDR3 has 14 residues. CDR3 DNA: TGTGCCACCAGCAACGTTGGGGGTGGTCAGCCCCAGCATTTT. Amino acids: CATSNVGGGQPQHF.

The chain combines TRBV2 with TRBJ2-5, with D possibly matching TRBD1 (5 bases). Germline values: CDR1 SNHLY, CDR2 FYNNEI. Between the trimmed V and J ends, which lost 4 bases and 9 bases, there was a span of 9 bases. CDR3 length: 11 amino acids. The CDR3 bases are TGTGCCAGCAGTGGGGGCATCGCCCAGTACTTC. Amino acid sequence: CASSGGIAQYF.

This clonotype was counted a few times. J is TRBJ2-5 and V is TRBV7-9; 8 nucleotides align to TRBD2. CDR3 length: 15 amino acids. Germline V gene data show CDR1 as SEHNR and CDR2 as FQNEAQ (reference sequence). Losses at the gene ends were 5 bases for V and 5 bases for J; bases not matched to a gene: 10. CDR3 in DNA: TGTGCCAGCAGCCCGGGACTAGTGGGATTGGAGACCCAGTACTTC. Translating gives CASSPGLVGLETQYF.

Of note for this clonotype: At one end the junction does not follow the germline gene, possibly because of a read error. As DNA, the CDR3 is TGTGCCAGCAGTGACCGAGGGTTC. Amino acid sequence: CASSDRGF. This chain uses TRBV2 with TRBJ1-4; D not certain. There are 8 residues in the CDR3. Germline CDR1 reads SNHLY; CDR2 reads FYNNEI. The full variable domain, with the rest looked up from reference TRBV2 and TRBJ1-4, is EPEVTQTPSHQVTQMGQEVILRCVPISNHLYFYWYRQILGQKVEFLVSFYNNEISEKSEIFDDQFSVERPDGSNFTLKIRSTKLEDSAMYFCASSDRGFGSGTQLSVL.

This clonotype was found a few times. DNA of the CDR3: TGTGCCAGCAGCAAGCGGGTGGCCGGGGAGCTGTTTTTT. It codes for CASSKRVAGELFF. The chain combines TRBV5-8 with TRBJ2-2; D is possibly TRBD2 (6 bases). This CDR3 comprises 13 residues. V lost 4 bases to trimming and J lost 6 bases, with 10 bases between them. Looked up from germline, CDR1 is SGHTS and CDR2 is YDEGEE.

In its sample, this clonotype was seen many times. The chain links TRBV19 to TRBJ1-1; 7 nucleotides line up with TRBD1. Looked up from germline, CDR1 is LNHDA and CDR2 is SQIVND (reference sequence). The CDR3 spans 14 residues. V was clipped by 5 bases and J by 1 base; unmatched bases: 4. CDR3 sequence reads: CASSHRGGNTEAFF. CDR3 DNA sequence: TGTGCCAGTAGTCACAGGGGTGGGAACACTGAAGCTTTCTTT.

The sample holds one count of this clonotype. The rearrangement links TRBV19 to TRBJ1-5; D unclear. V shed 11 bases and J shed 4 bases, with 21 bases lying between them. This CDR3 is 15 amino acids long. Germline loops: CDR1 LNHDA, CDR2 SQIVND (reference sequence). In DNA, the CDR3 is TGTGCCTGGAGTGTGGCAGGATTCGTAAATCAGCCCCAGCATTTT. It codes for CAWSVAGFVNQPQHF.

On this clonotype: Just one base apart from a much larger clone, this may be a read error. V and J are TRBV10-3 and TRBJ2-7; TRBD2 matches 12 bases. The J segment lost 6 bases and the V segment lost 7 bases, leaving 10 bases of the junction unmatched. Germline CDR1 ENHRY, CDR2 SYGVKD. The CDR3 runs to 15 residues. The CDR3 sequence: CAITPTSGSSCEQYF. The CDR3 bases are TGTGCCATCACTCCGACTAGCGGGAGTTCGTGCGAGCAGTACTTC.

This clonotype was counted many times. The CDR3 spells CASNVDRGRMEKLFF. The CDR3 DNA follows: TGTGCCAGCAATGTCGACAGGGGGCGCATGGAAAAACTGTTTTTT. The chain employs TRBV2 and TRBJ1-4; 10 nucleotides align to TRBD1. Germline V gene lookup returns CDR1 SNHLY and CDR2 FYNNEI. V lost 7 bases, J lost 8 bases, and 10 bases stayed unmatched. The CDR3 extends over 15 amino acids.

This chain connects TRBV2 to TRBJ2-6; 7 nucleotides match TRBD1. The CDR3 extends over 17 amino acids. The germline V gene has CDR1 SNHLY and CDR2 FYNNEI. V was clipped by 5 bases and J by 0 bases; unmatched bases: 7. The CDR3 loop is CASSRDSVFSGANVLTF. The CDR3 DNA follows: TGTGCCAGCAGTAGGGACAGCGTCTTCTCTGGGGCCAACGTCCTGACTTTC.

The rearrangement uses TRBV7-7 and TRBJ2-5, with a weak D call TRBD1 (5 bases). This CDR3 spans 15 amino acids. Trimming took off 0 bases at V and 5 bases at J, with 13 bases between the two ends. CDR1 is SSHAT, CDR2 FNYEAQ, per germline (reference sequence). CDR3 bases: TGTGCCAGCAGCTTAGCTGCAGGGCTCGGTGAGACCCAGTACTTC. This sequence encodes CASSLAAGLGETQYF.

The rearrangement links TRBV5-6 to TRBJ1-5; D unresolved. This CDR3 region has 15 residues. V lost 1 base, J lost 11 bases, and 19 bases lay in between. CDR1 and CDR2 from the germline V gene are SGHDT and YYEEEE. The CDR3 loop is CASSLFSGRIETQHF. The CDR3 DNA is TGTGCCAGCAGCTTGTTCAGCGGGAGGATAGAGACCCAGCATTTT. Complete variable domain (other parts from reference TRBV5-6 and TRBJ1-5): DAGVTQSPTHLIKTRGQQVTLRCSPKSGHDTVSWYQQALGQGPQFIFQYYEEEERQRGNFPDRFSGHQFPNYSSELNVNALLLGDSALYLCASSLFSGRIETQHFGDGTRLSIL.

This clonotype has just a few counts. The gene calls are TRBV7-9 and TRBJ2-5; D call uncertain. The CDR3 contains 13 residues. Germline CDR1 SEHNR, CDR2 FQNEAQ (reference sequence). Trimming cost V 11 bases and J 5 bases, with 18 bases left between them. CDR3 sequence (DNA): TGTGCCTCTGGACCCCCCGGGCCGGAGACCCAGTACTTC. Its protein product is CASGPPGPETQYF.

In its sample, this clonotype was seen many times. The gene calls are TRBV7-6 and TRBJ1-6; 7 nucleotides line up with TRBD1. The ends lost 5 bases at V and 7 bases at J; junction bases unmatched: 5. Germline CDR1 is SGHVS and CDR2 is FNYEAQ. CDR3 size: 14 residues. The CDR3 DNA reads as TGTGCCAGCAGCCCCACAGGGGAGAATTCACCCCTCCACTTT. Protein sequence: CASSPTGENSPLHF.

This clonotype was found many times. The rearrangement uses TRBV29-1 and TRBJ1-1, with 7 bases matching TRBD1. The CDR3 extends over 14 amino acids. Germline values: CDR1 SQVTM, CDR2 ANQGSEA. The V and J ends lost 5 bases and 6 bases, in that order; junction bases with no gene match: 12. The CDR3 spells CSVSIRQGRAEAFF. Here the CDR3 DNA reads TGCAGCGTTTCGATCCGACAGGGCCGGGCTGAAGCTTTCTTT.

This clonotype was observed many times. The chain employs TRBV7-9 and TRBJ2-5; D perhaps matches TRBD1 (6 bases). Trimming took off 6 bases at V and 5 bases at J, with 16 bases between the two ends. The CDR3 extends over 14 amino acids. Germline-derived CDR1 and CDR2 are SEHNR and FQNEAQ (reference sequence). In DNA, the CDR3 is TGTGCCAGCAGTCGGGACACCCAACCGGAGACCCAGTACTTC. As protein: CASSRDTQPETQYF. The full variable domain, rest sourced from reference TRBV7-9 and TRBJ2-5, is DTGVSQNPRHKITKRGQNVTFRCDPISEHNRLYWYRQTLGQGPEFLTYFQNEAQLEKSRLLSDRFSAERPKGSFSTLEIQRTEQGDSAMYLCASSRDTQPETQYFGPGTRLLVL.

This clonotype was seen many times. One junction end disagrees with the germline gene, perhaps due to a read error. The rearrangement uses TRBV7-7 and TRBJ2-5, with D perhaps TRBD2 (6 bases). This CDR3 has 14 amino acids. Germline V gene data show CDR1 as SSHAT and CDR2 as FNYEAQ (reference sequence). CDR3 DNA: TGTGCTAGCAGCTTAACCAACGGAGGGGAGACCCAGTACTTC. Protein: CASSLTNGGETQYF.

In its sample, this clonotype was seen many times. This chain uses TRBV10-3 with TRBJ1-1, with TRBD1 matching 7 bases. The CDR3 is 15 residues long. Trimming at V came to 2 bases and at J to 2 bases, leaving 5 bases not matched to a gene. Germline assignment: CDR1 ENHRY and CDR2 SYGVKD. CDR3 sequence reads: CAISEGQEPNTEAFF. The CDR3 region has the DNA TGTGCCATCAGTGAGGGACAGGAGCCAAACACTGAAGCTTTCTTT.

This clonotype appeared a few times. The rearrangement uses TRBV4-1 and TRBJ1-2, with TRBD1 matching over 7 bases. J lost 0 bases, V lost 4 bases, and 5 bases had no gene match. Looked up from germline, CDR1 is MGHRA and CDR2 is YSYEKL. The CDR3 runs 15 residues. CDR3 in amino acids: CASSRQGEANYGYTF. CDR3 bases: TGCGCCAGCAGCCGTCAGGGGGAGGCTAACTATGGCTACACCTTC.

This clonotype was detected many times. The rearrangement uses TRBV20-1 and TRBJ2-5; the match to TRBD1 covers 8 bases. With V trimmed by 6 bases and J by 4 bases, 7 bases remained unmatched. Germline V gives CDR1 DFQATT, CDR2 SNEGSKA (reference sequence). The CDR3 has 13 residues. CDR3 sequence: CSAVWTGRETQYF. As DNA, the CDR3 is TGCAGTGCCGTTTGGACAGGGCGAGAGACCCAGTACTTC.

This chain connects TRBV7-6 to TRBJ1-2; D is perhaps TRBD1 (6 bases). Looked up from germline, CDR1 is SGHVS and CDR2 is FNYEAQ. V was cut by 5 bases and J by 5 bases, with 21 bases left in between. The CDR3 extends over 16 amino acids. CDR3 DNA sequence: TGTGCCAGCAGCAGGGGGGCTCAGTACGGAGGGTATGGCTACACCTTC. It codes for CASSRGAQYGGYGYTF.

The rearrangement uses TRBV12-3 or TRBV12-4 and TRBJ1-5, with unresolved D. The CDR3 sequence is 16 residues long. The ends were cut back, 7 bases at V and 2 bases at J, with 18 bases in the middle. As DNA, the CDR3 is TGTGCCAGCAAATCTCGCCGGACCGTAGGCAATCAGCCCCAGCATTTT. Translation gives CASKSRRTVGNQPQHF.